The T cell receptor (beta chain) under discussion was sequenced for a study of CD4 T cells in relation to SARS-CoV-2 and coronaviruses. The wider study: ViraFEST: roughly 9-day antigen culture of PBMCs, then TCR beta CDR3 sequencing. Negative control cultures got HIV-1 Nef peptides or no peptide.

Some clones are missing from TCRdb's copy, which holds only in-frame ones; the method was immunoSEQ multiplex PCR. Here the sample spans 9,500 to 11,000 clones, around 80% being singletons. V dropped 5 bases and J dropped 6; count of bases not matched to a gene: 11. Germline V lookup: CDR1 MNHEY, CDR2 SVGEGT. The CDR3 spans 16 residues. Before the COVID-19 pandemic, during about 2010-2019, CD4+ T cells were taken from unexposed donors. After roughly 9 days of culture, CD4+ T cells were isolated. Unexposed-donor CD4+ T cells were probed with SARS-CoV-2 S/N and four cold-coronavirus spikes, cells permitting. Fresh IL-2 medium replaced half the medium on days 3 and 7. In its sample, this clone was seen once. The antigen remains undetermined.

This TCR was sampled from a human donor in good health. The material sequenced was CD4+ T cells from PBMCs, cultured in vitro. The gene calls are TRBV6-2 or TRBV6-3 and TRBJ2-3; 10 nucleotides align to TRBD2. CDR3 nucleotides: TGTGCCAGCAGTCCCCATCTAGCGGGAGCCCAGGATACGCAGTATTTT. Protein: CASSPHLAGAQDTQYF.